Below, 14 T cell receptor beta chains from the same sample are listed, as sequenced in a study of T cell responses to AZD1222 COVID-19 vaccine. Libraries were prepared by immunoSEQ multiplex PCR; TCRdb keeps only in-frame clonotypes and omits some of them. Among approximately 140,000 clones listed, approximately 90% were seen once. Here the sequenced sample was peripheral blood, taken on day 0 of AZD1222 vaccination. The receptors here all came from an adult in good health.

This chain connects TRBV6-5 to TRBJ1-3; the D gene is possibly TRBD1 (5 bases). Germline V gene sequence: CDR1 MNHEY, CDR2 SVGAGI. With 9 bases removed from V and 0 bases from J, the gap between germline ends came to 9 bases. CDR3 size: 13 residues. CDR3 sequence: CASMTASGNTIYF. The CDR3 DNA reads TGTGCCAGTATGACAGCCTCTGGAAACACCATATATTTT.

DNA of the CDR3: TGTGCCAGCAGCATCGGGGGAGGGACTGAAGCTTTCTTT. Translating it yields CASSIGGGTEAFF. The J gene is TRBJ1-1, the V gene TRBV7-2, with D perhaps matching TRBD1 (5 bases). The CDR3 length is 13 residues. Germline V CDR1 and CDR2: SGHTA, FQGNSA. V lost 5 bases, J lost 5 bases, and 12 bases lay in between.

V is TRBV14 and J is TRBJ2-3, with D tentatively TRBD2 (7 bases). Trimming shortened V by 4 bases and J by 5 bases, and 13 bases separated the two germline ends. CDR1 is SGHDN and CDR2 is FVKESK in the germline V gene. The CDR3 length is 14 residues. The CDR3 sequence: CASSPWGGVDTQYF. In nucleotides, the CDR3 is TGTGCCAGCAGCCCTTGGGGGGGCGTAGATACGCAGTATTTT.

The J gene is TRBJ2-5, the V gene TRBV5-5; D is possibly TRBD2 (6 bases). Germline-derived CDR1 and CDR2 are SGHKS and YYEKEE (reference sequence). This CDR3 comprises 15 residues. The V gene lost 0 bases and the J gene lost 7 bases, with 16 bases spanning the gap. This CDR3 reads CASSLGRLEFGTQYF. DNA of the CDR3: TGTGCCAGCAGCTTGGGCAGACTAGAGTTTGGGACCCAGTACTTC.

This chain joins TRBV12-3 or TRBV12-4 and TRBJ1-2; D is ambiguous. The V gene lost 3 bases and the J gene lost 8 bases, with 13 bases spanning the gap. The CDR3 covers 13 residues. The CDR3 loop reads CASSFRQMGGYTF. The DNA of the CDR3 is TGTGCCAGCAGTTTCCGGCAGATGGGAGGCTACACCTTC.

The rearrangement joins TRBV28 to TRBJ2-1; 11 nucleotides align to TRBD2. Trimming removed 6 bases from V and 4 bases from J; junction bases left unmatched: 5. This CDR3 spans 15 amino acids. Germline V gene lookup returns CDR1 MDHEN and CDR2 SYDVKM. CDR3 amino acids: CASSLAGGPYNEQFF. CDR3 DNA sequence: TGTGCCAGCAGCTTAGCGGGGGGGCCGTACAATGAGCAGTTCTTC.

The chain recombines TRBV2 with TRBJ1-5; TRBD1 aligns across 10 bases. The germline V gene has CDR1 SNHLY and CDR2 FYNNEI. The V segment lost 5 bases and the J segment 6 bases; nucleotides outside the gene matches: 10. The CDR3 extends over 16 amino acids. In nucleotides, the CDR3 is TGTGCCAGCAGTTCAACCGGGACAGGGGTTATTCAGCCCCAGCATTTT. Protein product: CASSSTGTGVIQPQHF.

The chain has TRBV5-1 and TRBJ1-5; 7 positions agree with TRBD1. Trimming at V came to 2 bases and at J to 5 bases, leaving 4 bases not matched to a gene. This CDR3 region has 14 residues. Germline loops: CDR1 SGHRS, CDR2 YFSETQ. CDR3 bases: TGCGCCAGCAGCTTAGTAGGGGGCGATCAGCCCCAGCATTTT. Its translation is CASSLVGGDQPQHF. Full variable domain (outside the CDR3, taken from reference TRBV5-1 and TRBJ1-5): KAGVTQTPRYLIKTRGQQVTLSCSPISGHRSVSWYQQTPGQGLQFLFEYFSETQRNKGNFPGRFSGRQFSNSRSEMNVSTLELGDSALYLCASSLVGGDQPQHFGDGTRLSIL.

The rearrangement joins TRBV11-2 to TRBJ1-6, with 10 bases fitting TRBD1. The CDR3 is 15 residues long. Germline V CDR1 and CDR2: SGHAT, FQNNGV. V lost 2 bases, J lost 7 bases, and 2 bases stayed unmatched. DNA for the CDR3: TGTGCCAGCAGCTTACGGGGACAGGGGAATTCACCCCTCCACTTT. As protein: CASSLRGQGNSPLHF.

For the CDR3, the DNA is TGCGCCAGCAGCCAAGGTAGCGGGGGTCGAGAGACCCAGTACTTC. Its protein product is CASSQGSGGRETQYF. This chain joins TRBV5-1 and TRBJ2-5, with 9 bases that match TRBD2. The CDR3 is 15 residues long. Germline CDR1 SGHRS, CDR2 YFSETQ. With 4 bases clipped from V and 4 bases from J, the junction kept 8 bases outside the gene matches.

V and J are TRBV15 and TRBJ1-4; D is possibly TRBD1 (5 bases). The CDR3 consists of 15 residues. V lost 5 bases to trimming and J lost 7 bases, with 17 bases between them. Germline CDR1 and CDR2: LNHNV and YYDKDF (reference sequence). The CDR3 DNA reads TGTGCCACCAGCGGAGTACACAGGCCGGGTGAAAAACTGTTTTTT. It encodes CATSGVHRPGEKLFF. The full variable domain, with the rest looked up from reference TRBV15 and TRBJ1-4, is DAMVIQNPRYQVTQFGKPVTLSCSQTLNHNVMYWYQQKSSQAPKLLFHYYDKDFNNEADTPDNFQSRRPNTSFCFLDIRSPGLGDTAMYLCATSGVHRPGEKLFFGSGTQLSVL.

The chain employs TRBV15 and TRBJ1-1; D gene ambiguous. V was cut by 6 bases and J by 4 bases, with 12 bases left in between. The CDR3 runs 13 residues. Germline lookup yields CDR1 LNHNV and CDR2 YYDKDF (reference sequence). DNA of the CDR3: TGTGCCACCAGAGCACGGCTGGGCACTGAAGCTTTCTTT. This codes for CATRARLGTEAFF.

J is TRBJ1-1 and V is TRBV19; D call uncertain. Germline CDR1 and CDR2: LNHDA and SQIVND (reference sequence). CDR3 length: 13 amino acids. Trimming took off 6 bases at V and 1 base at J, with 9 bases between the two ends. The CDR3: CASSRWENTEAFF. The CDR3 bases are TGTGCCAGTAGCAGATGGGAGAACACTGAAGCTTTCTTT.

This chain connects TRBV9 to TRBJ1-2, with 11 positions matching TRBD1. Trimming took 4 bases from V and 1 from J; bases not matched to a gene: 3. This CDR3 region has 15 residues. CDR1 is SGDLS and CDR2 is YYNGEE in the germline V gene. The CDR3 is CASSPGTGGNYGYTF. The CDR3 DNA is TGTGCCAGCAGCCCCGGGACAGGGGGTAACTATGGCTACACCTTC.